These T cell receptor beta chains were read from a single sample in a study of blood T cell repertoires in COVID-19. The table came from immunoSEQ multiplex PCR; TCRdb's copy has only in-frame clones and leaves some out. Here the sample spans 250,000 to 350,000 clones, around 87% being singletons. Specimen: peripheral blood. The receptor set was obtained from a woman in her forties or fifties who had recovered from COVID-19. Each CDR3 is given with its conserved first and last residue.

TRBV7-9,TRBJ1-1,CASSLTAGENTEAFF
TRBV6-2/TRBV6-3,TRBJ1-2,CASSYSGALNGYTF
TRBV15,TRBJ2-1,CATSRVGGTYNEQFF
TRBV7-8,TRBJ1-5,CASSQAGGYNQPQHF
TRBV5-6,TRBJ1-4,CASNPSRDRDEKLFF
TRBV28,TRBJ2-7,CASKTLDSEQYF
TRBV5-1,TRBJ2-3,CASSLTDTQYF
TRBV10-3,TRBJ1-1,CAISFQGRNTEAFF
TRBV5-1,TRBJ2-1,CASSLGEGYNEQFF
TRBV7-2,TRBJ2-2,CASSLVGTGSTGELFF
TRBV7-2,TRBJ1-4,CASGPSTGKLFF
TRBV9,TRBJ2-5,CASSVLAGPAETQYF
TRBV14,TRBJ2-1,CASSLTGNLPGLPYNEQFF
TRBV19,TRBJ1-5,CASSTRDMFNQPQHF
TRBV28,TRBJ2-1,CASRGLAGRTPDEQFF
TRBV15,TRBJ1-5,CATSSKTGGNQPQHF
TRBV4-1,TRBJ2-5,CASSQGGSPLETQYF
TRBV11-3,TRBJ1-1,CASSFDRATEAFF
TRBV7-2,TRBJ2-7,CASSLGPAAGEQYF
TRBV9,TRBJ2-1,CASSVGGGTNEQFF
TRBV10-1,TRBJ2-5,CASRGRAAETQYF
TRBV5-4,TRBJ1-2,CASTLGDYGYTF
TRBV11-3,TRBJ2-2,CASSLGQGNTGELFF
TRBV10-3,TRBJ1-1,CAISDLIGVNTEAFF
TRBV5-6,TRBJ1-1,CASSFGGNTEAFF
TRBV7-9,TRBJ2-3,CASSFEPMQYF
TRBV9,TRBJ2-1,CASSGLAETNEQFF
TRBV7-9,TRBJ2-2,CASTLSGTHTGELFF
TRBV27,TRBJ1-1,CASRPGFMNTEAFF
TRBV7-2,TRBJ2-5,CASSPGHGETQYF
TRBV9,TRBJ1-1,CASSVEQNTEAFF
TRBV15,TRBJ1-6,CATSSDFPGYNSPLHF
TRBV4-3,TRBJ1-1,CASSQGPRNTEAFF
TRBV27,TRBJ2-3,CASSLTPSGWDTQYF
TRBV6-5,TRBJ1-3,CASRRTGDAGNTIYF
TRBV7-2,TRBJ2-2,CASSSGGLATGELFF
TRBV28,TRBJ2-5,CASRRQGIETQYF
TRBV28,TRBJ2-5,CASSSRQAAPGETQYF
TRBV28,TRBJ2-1,CASSPGGGTYNEQFF
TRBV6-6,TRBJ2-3,CASSYSGTEFTDTQYF
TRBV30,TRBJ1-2,CAWGRRVSYGYTF
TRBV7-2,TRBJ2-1,CASSYNEQFF
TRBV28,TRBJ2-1,CASSYATSGELHNEQFF
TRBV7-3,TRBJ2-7,CASSPSGTSGRAGEQYF
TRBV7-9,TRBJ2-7,CASVSRGGYEQYF
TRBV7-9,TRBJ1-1,CASSFAGPAFF